The present T cell receptor (beta chain) was sequenced within a study of circulating and synovial CD4+ cells in juvenile arthritis. Trimming took 0 bases from V and 7 from J, leaving 12 bases between them. The CDR3 is made up of 13 amino acids. Per the germline V gene, CDR1 is SQVTM and CDR2 is ANQGSEA. Measured with immunoSEQ multiplex PCR; TCRdb has only the in-frame clones, and not every one. The sample records tens of thousands of clones, around 95% being singletons. Sequencing used CD4+ T cells from blood. This sequence originates from a human donor with juvenile idiopathic arthritis. The chain uses TRBV29-1 and TRBJ1-1; D remains ambiguous. Here the CDR3 reads CSVEDAEHLEAFF. CDR3 bases: TGCAGCGTTGAAGATGCGGAACATCTTGAAGCTTTCTTT.